These 22 T cell receptor beta chains originate from one sample sequenced in a study of shared clonotypes between healthy human individuals. Libraries were prepared by immunoSEQ multiplex PCR; TCRdb keeps only in-frame clonotypes and omits some of them. Among around 2.3 million clones, approximately 95% were seen once, and the ten largest hold roughly 0.13%. Input material: naive CD4+ T cells sorted from blood. Subset of the sample: CD45RA+ positively selected. These receptors came from a man aged 18 to 29 in good health.

The V gene is TRBV6-1, the J gene TRBJ2-7; D gene unclear. V was cut by 2 bases and J by 2 bases, with 13 bases left in between. The germline gives CDR1 MNHNS, CDR2 SASEGT. The CDR3 is 15 residues long. The CDR3 nucleotides are TGTGCCAGCAGTGAAACCCAGGTTATCCCCTACGAGCAGTACTTC. This encodes CASSETQVIPYEQYF.

This clone was observed a single time. The chain recombines TRBV7-9 with TRBJ2-5; 7 bases are a match to TRBD1. CDR3 length: 16 residues. V lost 2 bases and J lost 3; bases outside the gene matches: 9. Germline V lookup: CDR1 SEHNR, CDR2 FQNEAQ (reference sequence). The CDR3 reads CASSLMGDRRKETQYF. The DNA for the CDR3 is TGTGCCAGCAGCTTAATGGGGGACAGACGAAAAGAGACCCAGTACTTC.

V and J are TRBV6-1 and TRBJ2-3; 10 positions agree with TRBD1. Trimming cost V 8 bases and J 5 bases; bases outside gene matches: 4. This CDR3 spans 13 amino acids. The germline V gene encodes CDR1 MNHNS and CDR2 SASEGT. The CDR3 sequence: CASGDRGGDTQYF. In nucleotides, the CDR3 is TGTGCCAGCGGGGACAGGGGCGGAGATACGCAGTATTTT.

V usage is TRBV7-2 and J usage is TRBJ1-2, with D possibly matching TRBD1 (6 bases). Trimming stripped 0 bases from V and 6 bases from J, with 20 bases between. Germline V gene data show CDR1 as SGHTA and CDR2 as FQGNSA. The CDR3 covers 17 residues. The DNA for the CDR3 is TGTGCCAGCAGCTTAGCGCTGGGGACCGGGGGGCAGCATGGCTACACCTTC. Translating it yields CASSLALGTGGQHGYTF.

V usage is TRBV5-1 and J usage is TRBJ1-5; D ambiguous. V lost 0 bases, J lost 3 bases, and 7 bases lay in between. Germline V CDR1 and CDR2: SGHRS, YFSETQ. This CDR3 is 14 amino acids long. CDR3 nucleotides: TGCGCCAGCAGCTTGGCCGGGATCAATCAGCCCCAGCATTTT. Its protein is CASSLAGINQPQHF.

The rearrangement links TRBV6-1 to TRBJ1-3; D is undetermined. CDR3 length: 14 residues. The V and J ends lost 3 bases and 3 bases respectively, with 9 bases between them. Germline V gene data show CDR1 as MNHNS and CDR2 as SASEGT. The CDR3 bases are TGTGCCAGCAGTGATCGGGGTGGTGGAAACACCATATATTTT. Translating it yields CASSDRGGGNTIYF.

The chain recombines TRBV2 with TRBJ1-6; D gene unclear. Deletions cut 6 bases from V and 6 bases from J, with 15 bases between. The V gene's germline CDR1 is SNHLY and CDR2 FYNNEI. The CDR3 consists of 15 residues. CDR3 DNA: TGTGCCAGCAGCGCTTCGGCGGTGGGTAATTCACCCCTCCACTTT. It codes for CASSASAVGNSPLHF.

The chain uses TRBV5-1 and TRBJ1-4; D remains unclear. CDR3 length equals 15 residues. V lost 0 bases, J lost 0 bases, and 6 bases lay in between. Germline CDR1 SGHRS, CDR2 YFSETQ. DNA of the CDR3: TGCGCCAGCAGCTTGGCCGTTTCAACTAATGAAAAACTGTTTTTT. It yields the protein CASSLAVSTNEKLFF.

V is TRBV28 and J is TRBJ2-7; D is perhaps TRBD1 (6 bases). This CDR3 region has 15 residues. V was cut by 3 bases and J by 2 bases, with 14 bases left in between. Germline CDR1 is MDHEN and CDR2 is SYDVKM. The DNA for the CDR3 is TGTGCCAGCAGTTTTGTCGGGACACACCCCTACGAGCAGTACTTC. This gives the protein CASSFVGTHPYEQYF. The full variable domain, with the rest looked up from reference TRBV28 and TRBJ2-7, is DVKVTQSSRYLVKRTGEKVFLECVQDMDHENMFWYRQDPGLGLRLIYFSYDVKMKEKGDIPEGYSVSREKKERFSLILESASTNQTSMYLCASSFVGTHPYEQYFGPGTRLTVT.

Turning to this clone: At one end the junction does not follow the germline gene, possibly because of a read error. The chain carries TRBV5-1 and TRBJ2-3, with 15 bases matching TRBD2. The CDR3 is 19 residues long. Germline CDR1 SGHRS, CDR2 YFSETQ. CDR3 nucleotides: TGCGCCAGCAGTTTGGATCCGGGACTAGCGGGGGGCAGCACAGATACGCAGTATTTT. Amino acid sequence: CASSLDPGLAGGSTDTQYF.

The count of this clone is one. V usage is TRBV5-1 and J usage is TRBJ2-5; D is unresolved. The CDR3 has 15 residues. Germline values: CDR1 SGHRS, CDR2 YFSETQ. Trimming removed 0 bases from V and 2 bases from J, with 11 bases in between. The CDR3 spells CASSLGIGPQETQYF. As DNA, the CDR3 is TGCGCCAGCAGCTTGGGGATAGGGCCACAAGAGACCCAGTACTTC.

The CDR3 is CARSFGVSLESSYNSPLHF. The CDR3 nucleotides read TGTGCCAGAAGCTTTGGAGTAAGCTTGGAAAGCTCCTATAATTCACCCCTCCACTTT. The chain links TRBV5-3 to TRBJ1-6; D call uncertain. TRBV5-3 is an ORF, with its function uncertain. Trimming pared 2 bases from V and 0 bases from J, leaving 18 bases between. The CDR3 contains 19 residues.

The V and J genes are TRBV5-6 and TRBJ2-1; TRBD1 aligns across 11 bases. This CDR3 region has 15 residues. Germline CDR1 is SGHDT and CDR2 is YYEEEE. J gave up 3 bases and V 3 bases, and 2 bases lay outside the gene matches. CDR3 DNA: TGTGCCAGCAGCTCCGGGACAGGGGGCTACAATGAGCAGTTCTTC. Amino acid sequence: CASSSGTGGYNEQFF.

V is TRBV7-9 and J is TRBJ2-1; TRBD2 agrees at 11 bases. The CDR3 is made up of 14 amino acids. Germline-derived CDR1 and CDR2 are SEHNR and FQNEAQ (reference sequence). V trimming: 11 bases; J trimming: 7 bases; junction bases outside the gene matches: 10. The CDR3 region has the DNA TGTGCCGGCTCTCTAGCGGGAGGCGGAAATGAGCAGTTCTTC. Its protein is CAGSLAGGGNEQFF.

The chain joins TRBV28 to TRBJ2-5, with D possibly being TRBD2 (6 bases). Trimming shortened V by 2 bases and J by 6 bases, and 13 bases separated the two germline ends. The CDR3 has 14 amino acids. Looked up from germline, CDR1 is MDHEN and CDR2 is SYDVKM. The CDR3 protein is CASSLPWGVKTQYF. The CDR3 DNA sequence: TGTGCCAGCAGTTTACCCTGGGGGGTTAAGACCCAGTACTTC.

The chain carries TRBV30 and TRBJ2-7; D gene ambiguous. The CDR3 has 12 residues. Germline lookup yields CDR1 GTSNPN and CDR2 SVGIG (reference sequence). The V end lost 0 bases, the J end lost 3 bases, and 6 bases lay between the germline ends. The DNA for the CDR3 is TGTGCCTGGAGTGTCACAGACTACGAGCAGTACTTC. Its translation is CAWSVTDYEQYF.

The CDR3 reads CASSLGLLGGYGYTF. The CDR3 DNA reads TGTGCCAGCAGCTTAGGACTACTAGGAGGCTATGGCTACACCTTC. V gene TRBV7-2 combines with J gene TRBJ1-2; no definite D call. Per the germline V gene, CDR1 is SGHTA and CDR2 is FQGNSA. This CDR3 contains 15 residues. V shed 1 base and J shed 4 bases, with 13 bases lying between them.

The J gene is TRBJ2-7, the V gene TRBV2, with TRBD1 matching over 9 bases. Germline V lookup: CDR1 SNHLY, CDR2 FYNNEI. V lost 7 bases to trimming and J lost 1 base; unmatched junction nucleotides: 5. This CDR3 is 14 amino acids long. CDR3 protein: CASTAGTGSYEQYF. In DNA, the CDR3 is TGTGCCAGCACCGCCGGGACAGGGTCCTACGAGCAGTACTTC.

Points on this clone: This same CDR3 is encoded by further DNA sequences in the sample. The rearrangement uses TRBV28 and TRBJ1-1; D gene uncertain. CDR1 and CDR2 from the germline V gene are MDHEN and SYDVKM. Deletions cut 2 bases from V and 5 bases from J, with 9 bases between. This CDR3 has 13 residues. CDR3 in amino acids: CASSLVGRTEAFF. DNA for the CDR3: TGTGCCAGCAGTTTAGTCGGGAGGACTGAAGCTTTCTTT.

A note on this clone: This same CDR3 is encoded by further DNA sequences in the sample. The rearrangement joins TRBV7-9 to TRBJ2-5; TRBD1 might be the D (5 bases). Looked up from germline, CDR1 is SEHNR and CDR2 is FQNEAQ (reference sequence). Trimming stripped 0 bases from V and 4 bases from J, with 12 bases between. The CDR3 loop spans 15 amino acids. The CDR3 coding sequence is TGTGCCAGCAGCTTAGCGCTAGGGGCCGGAGAGACCCAGTACTTC. Translation gives CASSLALGAGETQYF.

The chain combines TRBV19 with TRBJ1-5; weak D call: TRBD1 (6 bases). This CDR3 is built from 16 residues. The V end lost 5 bases, the J end lost 0 bases, and 14 bases lay between the germline ends. In germline, CDR1 is LNHDA, CDR2 SQIVND (reference sequence). DNA for the CDR3: TGTGCCAGTAGTGTCGCTCGGACAGATAGCAATCAGCCCCAGCATTTT. It specifies CASSVARTDSNQPQHF.

This sequence joins TRBV7-2 and TRBJ2-5, with 10 bases aligning to TRBD2. V shed 4 bases, J shed 7 bases, and the junction held 18 bases outside the gene matches. Germline CDR1 SGHTA, CDR2 FQGNSA. This CDR3 has 18 amino acids. The CDR3 nucleotides are TGTGCCAGCAGCTCGTATACAGGCAAACTAGCGGGAATTGTGACCCAGTACTTC. Encoded protein: CASSSYTGKLAGIVTQYF.